These 31 T cell receptor beta chains were all obtained from the same sample, sequenced in a study of technical replicates of blood from a few donors. The table came from immunoSEQ multiplex PCR; TCRdb's copy has only in-frame clones and leaves some out. This repertoire shows under 95,000 clones, 90% to 95% found once; its top ten account for 0.25%. The sequenced sample was T cells isolated from PBMCs. All receptors come from a human donor in good health.

CDR3 region: CASSRTSGDTGELFF. For the CDR3, the DNA is TGTGCCAGCAGCCGGACTAGCGGGGACACCGGGGAGCTGTTTTTT. The chain has TRBV7-9 and TRBJ2-2, with 12 bases fitting TRBD2. The ends lost 5 bases at V and 3 bases at J; junction bases unmatched: 1. Germline-derived CDR1 and CDR2 are SEHNR and FQNEAQ (reference sequence). The CDR3 covers 15 residues. Complete variable domain (other parts from reference TRBV7-9 and TRBJ2-2): DTGVSQNPRHKITKRGQNVTFRCDPISEHNRLYWYRQTLGQGPEFLTYFQNEAQLEKSRLLSDRFSAERPKGSFSTLEIQRTEQGDSAMYLCASSRTSGDTGELFFGEGSRLTVL.

The gene calls are TRBV7-9 and TRBJ2-5; 15 bases map to TRBD2. The CDR3 runs to 18 residues. CDR1 and CDR2 (germline): SEHNR, FQNEAQ (reference sequence). Trimming removed 5 bases from V and 2 bases from J; junction bases left unmatched: 9. CDR3 nucleotides: TGTGCCAGCAGCGCGGGGACTAGCGGGAGGCCGGGACAAGAGACCCAGTACTTC. Translated: CASSAGTSGRPGQETQYF.

The J gene is TRBJ2-2, the V gene TRBV6-5; D is possibly TRBD1 (6 bases). The germline V and J ends were trimmed by 2 bases and 0 bases, with 10 bases remaining between them. The CDR3 has 16 residues. CDR1 and CDR2 from the germline V gene are MNHEY and SVGAGI. This chain's CDR3 is CASSYNRAPNTGELFF. CDR3 bases: TGTGCCAGCAGTTACAACAGGGCCCCGAACACCGGGGAGCTGTTTTTT.

V and J are TRBV2 and TRBJ2-4, with 8 bases fitting TRBD1. Germline CDR1 and CDR2: SNHLY and FYNNEI. Trimming removed 5 bases from V and 9 bases from J; junction bases left unmatched: 6. CDR3 size: 13 residues. The CDR3 nucleotides are TGTGCCAGCAGTTCTCAGGGGGCAGGCATTCAGTACTTC. Translated, it gives CASSSQGAGIQYF.

The V and J genes are TRBV28 and TRBJ2-5; D is possibly TRBD1 (6 bases). Per the germline V gene, CDR1 is MDHEN and CDR2 is SYDVKM. The V and J ends lost 8 bases and 9 bases respectively, with 19 bases between them. The CDR3 has 13 amino acids. In nucleotides, the CDR3 is TGTGCCAGCTGGGGGCGAGGTGAGGGGTCCCAGTACTTC. Translated, it gives CASWGRGEGSQYF. The full variable domain, its missing parts supplied by reference TRBV28 and TRBJ2-5, is DVKVTQSSRYLVKRTGEKVFLECVQDMDHENMFWYRQDPGLGLRLIYFSYDVKMKEKGDIPEGYSVSREKKERFSLILESASTNQTSMYLCASWGRGEGSQYFGPGTRLLVL.

This chain connects TRBV6-6 to TRBJ2-7; the match to TRBD2 covers 8 bases. Germline V gene lookup returns CDR1 MNHNY and CDR2 SVGAGI (reference sequence). V lost 6 bases, J lost 3 bases, and 13 bases stayed unmatched. The CDR3 is 16 residues long. The CDR3 reads CASSPLSGTRIYEQYF. The CDR3 region has the DNA TGTGCCAGCAGCCCTCTCTCCGGGACTAGAATCTACGAGCAGTACTTC.

The V gene is TRBV30, the J gene TRBJ1-3; D is ambiguous. Germline lookup yields CDR1 GTSNPN and CDR2 SVGIG (reference sequence). There are 13 residues in the CDR3. The V gene lost 4 bases and the J gene lost 0 bases, with 7 bases spanning the gap. DNA for the CDR3: TGTGCCTGGAATACTAACTCTGGAAACACCATATATTTT. Its protein is CAWNTNSGNTIYF.

This clone has only one observation. The chain joins TRBV1 to TRBJ2-1; no check of the table's D call, TRBD2, against the DNA was made. TRBV1 counts as a pseudogene. The CDR3 is made up of 17 amino acids. The CDR3, as DNA: TGCACCAGCAGCAAAGGGACTAGCGGGAGCTCCTACAATGAGCAGTTCTTC. Its protein product is CTSSKGTSGSSYNEQFF.

In this sample, this clone turned up a few times. The chain combines TRBV6-5 with TRBJ2-7; TRBD2 matches at 10 bases. J lost 0 bases, V lost 7 bases, and 6 bases had no gene match. This CDR3 contains 15 residues. CDR1 MNHEY and CDR2 SVGAGI come from the germline V gene. For the CDR3, the DNA is TGTGCCAGCACCCTACTAGCGGGAAGCTCCTACGAGCAGTACTTC. It translates to CASTLLAGSSYEQYF.

This chain joins TRBV21-1 and TRBJ2-7; TRBD1 was called by the table and not checked on the DNA. TRBV21-1 is classified as a pseudogene. CDR3 length: 15 residues. CDR3 loop: CASSKGRGSFLEQYF. The CDR3 nucleotides read TGTGCCAGCAGCAAAGGCAGGGGAAGTTTTCTCGAGCAGTACTTC.

The V and J genes are TRBV10-3 and TRBJ1-4, with D tentatively TRBD1 (5 bases). Trimming left V 7 bases short and J 8 bases short, with 17 bases between. CDR3 size: 14 residues. Germline CDR1 is ENHRY and CDR2 is SYGVKD. CDR3 sequence: CAITNDLAGEKLFF. The CDR3 bases are TGTGCCATCACTAATGACCTTGCAGGGGAAAAACTGTTTTTT.

The chain couples TRBV25-1 to TRBJ2-1; possible D gene TRBD1, 6 bases. Germline V gene sequence: CDR1 MGHDK, CDR2 SYGVNS. V shed 4 bases and J shed 13 bases, with 17 bases lying between them. The CDR3 is 13 amino acids. The CDR3 coding sequence is TGTGCCAGCAGTGGGATTGGACAGCCAGCCCAGTTCTTC. Translation: CASSGIGQPAQFF.

The chain couples TRBV5-1 to TRBJ2-1, with 9 bases identical to TRBD2. The length of the CDR3 is 15 residues. The V gene end was trimmed by 5 bases and the J gene end by 2 bases; junction bases not matched to a gene: 5. CDR1 and CDR2 (germline): SGHRS, YFSETQ. The CDR3 is CASRSGGGAYNEQFF. CDR3 bases: TGCGCCAGCAGGTCGGGCGGGGGGGCCTACAATGAGCAGTTCTTC.

The chain has TRBV7-9 and TRBJ2-7, with 7 bases identical to TRBD2. Germline V lookup: CDR1 SEHNR, CDR2 FQNEAQ (reference sequence). V lost 3 bases, J lost 1 base, and 6 bases stayed unmatched. CDR3 length: 15 amino acids. The CDR3 sequence: CASSFASGTSYEQYF. The CDR3 DNA reads as TGTGCCAGCAGCTTCGCCAGCGGGACGTCCTACGAGCAGTACTTC. The whole variable domain, filled in from reference TRBV7-9 and TRBJ2-7, reads DTGVSQNPRHKITKRGQNVTFRCDPISEHNRLYWYRQTLGQGPEFLTYFQNEAQLEKSRLLSDRFSAERPKGSFSTLEIQRTEQGDSAMYLCASSFASGTSYEQYFGPGTRLTVT.

CDR3 coding DNA: TGTGCCAGCAGCCCCCTTTTTTCCGGGACAGGGGGCGTCCCGGGGACCTACGAGCAGTACTTC. It specifies CASSPLFSGTGGVPGTYEQYF. J is TRBJ2-7 and V is TRBV13; the match to TRBD1 covers 12 bases. This CDR3 has 21 residues. The V gene's germline CDR1 is PRHDT and CDR2 FYEKMQ (reference sequence). The V gene end was trimmed by 5 bases and the J gene end by 2 bases; junction bases not matched to a gene: 22.

This chain connects TRBV6-5 to TRBJ1-5, with TRBD1 matching 8 bases. V lost 4 bases to trimming and J lost 0 bases; unmatched junction nucleotides: 5. The germline CDR1 and CDR2 sequences are MNHEY and SVGAGI. This CDR3 is built from 16 residues. CDR3 region: CASSSGTGGSNQPQHF. CDR3 in DNA: TGTGCCAGCAGTTCGGGGACAGGCGGTAGCAATCAGCCCCAGCATTTT.

The rearrangement uses TRBV27 and TRBJ2-7; 8 nucleotides match TRBD1. Germline-derived CDR1 and CDR2 are MNHEY and SMNVEV (reference sequence). This CDR3 has 16 residues. V lost 5 bases, J lost 5 bases, and 14 bases stayed unmatched. For the CDR3, the DNA is TGTGCCAGCAGTCCGGAGACAGGGGTGATCTTGAACGAGCAGTACTTC. It translates to CASSPETGVILNEQYF.

The rearrangement links TRBV11-2 to TRBJ1-2; a possible D gene is TRBD1 (6 bases). The CDR3 runs 15 residues. Per the germline V gene, CDR1 is SGHAT and CDR2 is FQNNGV. V lost 1 base, J lost 7 bases, and 16 bases lay in between. The CDR3 nucleotides read TGTGCCAGCAGCTTAGTACAGGGAGCAGCAGGTGGCTACACCTTC. Its translation: CASSLVQGAAGGYTF.

J is TRBJ1-2 and V is TRBV4-2; TRBD1 matches 10 bases. There are 15 residues in the CDR3. V dropped 0 bases and J dropped 6; count of bases not matched to a gene: 4. Germline V gene data show CDR1 as LGHNA and CDR2 as YNFKEQ. The CDR3 bases are TGTGCCAGCAGCCAAGATAGACAGGGGGCGGATGGCTACACCTTC. It is translated as CASSQDRQGADGYTF.

V is TRBV10-2 and J is TRBJ1-1; D might be TRBD1 (5 bases). The CDR3 is 14 residues long. Looked up from germline, CDR1 is WSHSY and CDR2 is SAAADI. Trimming took off 6 bases at V and 5 bases at J, with 16 bases between the two ends. In nucleotides, the CDR3 is TGCGCCAGCAGCGCGCCAGCCTCAGGGACTGAAGCTTTCTTT. Its protein product is CASSAPASGTEAFF.

J is TRBJ1-2 and V is TRBV7-8; D uncertain. CDR3 size: 15 residues. V lost 3 bases and J 4 bases, leaving 15 bases between the germline ends. In germline, CDR1 is SGHVS, CDR2 FQNEAQ. The CDR3 spells CASSFEVDGVYGYTF. The CDR3, as DNA: TGTGCCAGCAGCTTTGAGGTGGACGGGGTCTATGGCTACACCTTC.

The chain is built from TRBV2 and TRBJ1-5, with D unclear. This CDR3 spans 15 amino acids. The V end was cut by 7 bases, the J end by 0 bases, with 13 bases between. CDR1 is SNHLY and CDR2 is FYNNEI in the germline V gene. CDR3 loop: CASTGGPYSNQPQHF. In DNA, the CDR3 is TGTGCCAGCACCGGCGGCCCTTATAGCAATCAGCCCCAGCATTTT.

The genes are TRBV28 and TRBJ2-1; D is unresolved. V dropped 5 bases and J dropped 8 bases, with 7 bases sitting between them. CDR3 length: 11 amino acids. From germline, CDR1 is MDHEN and CDR2 SYDVKM. The CDR3 region is CASSNRYEQFF. The DNA for the CDR3 is TGTGCCAGCAGTAATCGGTATGAGCAGTTCTTC.

V is TRBV18 and J is TRBJ1-2; 9 bases fit TRBD1. In germline, CDR1 is KGHSH, CDR2 LQKENI. Losses at the gene ends were 3 bases for V and 6 bases for J; bases not matched to a gene: 5. This CDR3 is 14 amino acids long. CDR3 region: CASSPPGTGNGYTF. In DNA, the CDR3 is TGTGCCAGCTCACCCCCCGGGACAGGGAATGGCTACACCTTC.

The chain employs TRBV6-6 and TRBJ2-3, with D unresolved. Per the germline V gene, CDR1 is MNHNY and CDR2 is SVGAGI (reference sequence). The CDR3 has 10 residues. Trimming shortened V by 8 bases and J by 6 bases, and 6 bases separated the two germline ends. CDR3 DNA sequence: TGTGCCAGCGCCGCGGATACGCAGTATTTT. Protein: CASAADTQYF.

The chain has TRBV11-2 and TRBJ2-1; TRBD2 matches at 10 bases. Germline V gene data show CDR1 as SGHAT and CDR2 as FQNNGV. The length of the CDR3 is 17 residues. V gave up 5 bases and J gave up 6 bases; unmatched junction bases: 13. The CDR3 region has the DNA TGTGCCAGCAGCCTAACCACTTTAGCGGGAGGTTTCAATGAGCAGTTCTTC. This translates into CASSLTTLAGGFNEQFF.

This clone came up once. V usage is TRBV28 and J usage is TRBJ1-1, with 10 bases that match TRBD1. The CDR3 contains 15 residues. CDR1 MDHEN and CDR2 SYDVKM come from the germline V gene. The J segment lost 1 base and the V segment lost 3 bases, leaving 2 bases of the junction unmatched. The CDR3 sequence: CASSLTGGPNTEAFF. The DNA of the CDR3 is TGTGCCAGCAGTTTGACAGGGGGCCCGAACACTGAAGCTTTCTTT.

This clone was observed once. The chain recombines TRBV6-1 with TRBJ1-5; D ambiguous. The germline V gene encodes CDR1 MNHNS and CDR2 SASEGT. V gave up 0 bases and J gave up 6 bases, with 9 bases separating them. The CDR3 loop spans 14 amino acids. The CDR3 bases are TGTGCCAGCAGTGAAGCTATGCGGGGTCAGCCCCAGCATTTT. Its translation: CASSEAMRGQPQHF.

The chain employs TRBV7-9 and TRBJ1-5; 7 bases agree with TRBD1. CDR3 size: 14 residues. Per germline, CDR1 SEHNR and CDR2 FQNEAQ (reference sequence). V was clipped by 4 bases and J by 3 bases; unmatched bases: 3. CDR3 sequence (DNA): TGTGCCAGCAGCTCTGACAGGGACAATCAGCCCCAGCATTTT. This translates into CASSSDRDNQPQHF.

This chain connects TRBV14 to TRBJ2-4; TRBD1 might be the D (6 bases). CDR3 length: 14 amino acids. Germline V gene sequence: CDR1 SGHDN, CDR2 FVKESK. V shed 1 base and J shed 7 bases, with 11 bases lying between them. Written as DNA, the CDR3 is TGTGCCAGCAGCCAAGCGGCCCAGGGGAACATTCAGTACTTC. This gives the protein CASSQAAQGNIQYF. Complete variable domain (other parts from reference TRBV14 and TRBJ2-4): EAGVTQFPSHSVIEKGQTVTLRCDPISGHDNLYWYRRVMGKEIKFLLHFVKESKQDESGMPNNRFLAERTGGTYSTLKVQPAELEDSGVYFCASSQAAQGNIQYFGAGTRLSVL.

CDR3 sequence reads: CASSQDSIEGEQFF. The CDR3 DNA reads as TGCGCCAGCAGCCAAGATTCAATTGAGGGTGAGCAGTTCTTC. The chain employs TRBV4-1 and TRBJ2-1; D may be TRBD2 (5 bases). Trimming removed 0 bases at V and 9 bases at J, with 12 bases between. This CDR3 region has 14 residues. Germline loops: CDR1 MGHRA, CDR2 YSYEKL.